The rows below give T cell receptor beta chains drawn from one sample of a study of preoperative IRX-2 immunotherapy in early breast cancer. Using immunoSEQ multiplex PCR, the repertoire was profiled, and TCRdb retains in-frame clones only, with some absent. The sample records 4,500 to 5,500 clones, approximately 71% being singletons. The specimen comprised tumor tissue, sampled before IRX-2 immunotherapy. These receptors all come from a human donor with breast cancer. Each CDR3 is given with its conserved first and last residue. D genes are given only for firm matches. Clone sizes are given selectively: once, few, many, or a class where the clone is expanded.

J gene	clone size	D gene	V gene	CDR3 DNA	CDR3 protein
TRBJ2-5	few	TRBD2	TRBV11-3	TGTGCCAGCAGCCCCGAAGGGACTAGCGGGAGAGAGACCCAGTACTTC	CASSPEGTSGRETQYF
TRBJ2-5	NA	TRBD1	TRBV28	TGTGCCACCAGGGGGACACGAGAGACCCAGTACTTC	CATRGTRETQYF
TRBJ1-1	NA	NA	TRBV19	TGTGCCAGTAGTTGGAACCCGAACACTGAAGCTTTCTTT	CASSWNPNTEAFF
TRBJ2-3	NA	TRBD1	TRBV29-1	TGCAGCGTTGACGGACAGGGGGCTATTGCAGATACGCAGTATTTT	CSVDGQGAIADTQYF
TRBJ1-1	few	TRBD1	TRBV19	TGTGCCAGTAGTATTGCGGGGACAGGCCGCTCTGAAGCTTTCTTT	CASSIAGTGRSEAFF
TRBJ2-1	NA	TRBD1	TRBV6-8	TGTGCCAGCAGTTATCCCGGGACAGGGTCCTACAATGAGCAGTTCTTC	CASSYPGTGSYNEQFF
TRBJ1-1	NA	NA	TRBV6-4	TGTGCCATCGGGGGGAACACTGAAGCTTTCTTT	CAIGGNTEAFF
TRBJ1-5	few	NA	TRBV6-1	TGTGCCAGCAGTGAAGGAGCAGGGACGAGCAATCAGCCCCAGCATTTT	CASSEGAGTSNQPQHF
TRBJ2-5	NA	NA	TRBV27	TGTGCCAGCAGTTTATTTCCCTATCAAGAGACCCAGTACTTC	CASSLFPYQETQYF
TRBJ2-6	once	NA	TRBV6-8	TGTGCCAGCAGTTCAATTACTGGGGCCAACGTCCTGACTTTC	CASSSITGANVLTF
TRBJ2-7	NA	NA	TRBV19	TGTGCCAGCCAGCCAGGGCAGGGGAAGGTTTCCTACGAGCAGTACTTC	CASQPGQGKVSYEQYF
TRBJ1-1	NA	NA	TRBV25-1	TGTGCCAGCTCCCCGGGCGGTGAATACACTGAAGCTTTCTTT	CASSPGGEYTEAFF
TRBJ2-7	NA	NA	TRBV5-1	TGCGCCAGCAGCTCGAACTCCGGGACTGCCCTCTACGAGCAGTACTTC	CASSSNSGTALYEQYF
TRBJ2-1	NA	NA	TRBV7-1	TGTGCCAGCAGCTTAAGGGTCGGCCGTCACAATGAGCAGTTCTTC	CASSLRVGRHNEQFF
TRBJ1-5	NA	NA	TRBV11-3	TGTGCCAGCAGCTTAAAGGGGAGCAATCAGCCCCAGCATTTT	CASSLKGSNQPQHF
TRBJ2-1	once	TRBD2	TRBV7-4	TGTGCCAGCAGCGCCCTACTAGCGGGGGCTTTATACAATGAGCAGTTCTTC	CASSALLAGALYNEQFF
TRBJ2-5	NA	NA	TRBV12-5	TGTGCCAGCCTAGGGGCGGAAGAGACCCAGTACTTC	CASLGAEETQYF
TRBJ1-1	NA	NA	TRBV6-8	TGTGCCAGCAGTTACGCAGGGGTCCAGAACACTGAAGCTTTCTTT	CASSYAGVQNTEAFF
TRBJ1-1	once	NA	TRBV28	TGTGCCAGCAGTCGGAGACAGGTTGGGAACACTGAAGCTTTCTTT	CASSRRQVGNTEAFF
TRBJ1-1	NA	NA	TRBV10-2	TGCGCCATCCGGACAGAGGGGACTGAAGCTTTCTTT	CAIRTEGTEAFF
TRBJ2-1	NA	TRBD1	TRBV6-8	TGTGCCAGCACTGACAGGGGTAATGAGCAGTTCTTC	CASTDRGNEQFF
TRBJ2-3	NA	NA	TRBV18	TGTGCCAGCTCACCGTCAGGCCCTGTCACAGATACGCAGTATTTT	CASSPSGPVTDTQYF